Following are 11 T cell receptor beta chains from one sample sequenced in a study of regulatory T cells in long-lasting Graves disease (dated by TCRdb to the early 2020s). This specimen's time point label, per the study, means: persistent/refractory GD, antithyroid drugs over 5 years with positive TRAb. RNA was extracted from PBMCs in TRIzol for both TCR sequencing and RNA sequencing. The library was built by means of multiplex PCR. TCRdb records Illumina HiSeq 4000 as the sequencer. To build TCR beta libraries, CDR3 regions were amplified by Arm-PCR using iRepertoire HTBI primers. Starting from the raw public reads, TCRdb applied fastp trimming at Q25, assembled clones with MiXCR and retained in-frame beta chains. Every entry covers one CDR3 protein and lists the most common genes and DNA from its rows. Counted in this sample were roughly 490,000 distinct CDR3 sequences; approximately 23% of them appeared once. The ten largest make up about an eighth of the sample.

Sequences were derived from peripheral blood mononuclear cells (PBMCs), sampled when the disease was refractory, from a patient treated with antithyroid drugs. The receptors come from a female donor with Graves disease.

There are many counts of this clonotype. The chain has TRBV27 and TRBJ1-2, with D possibly TRBD1 on 6 matching bases. The V gene lost 5 bases and the J gene lost 10 bases, with 11 bases spanning the gap. The CDR3 has 11 amino acids. The germline CDR1 and CDR2 sequences are MNHEY and SMNVEV (reference sequence). In nucleotides, the CDR3 is TGTGCCAGCAGTACAGGGACCGACTACACCTTC. Translation gives CASSTGTDYTF.

This chain connects TRBV6-1 to TRBJ1-2; no firm D call. This CDR3 has 18 residues. V lost 2 bases and J 0 bases, leaving 19 bases between the germline ends. Per the germline V gene, CDR1 is MNHNS and CDR2 is SASEGT. The CDR3 reads CASSESLAGIGANYGYTF. The CDR3 DNA sequence: TGTGCCAGCAGTGAAAGTTTGGCGGGGATCGGAGCTAACTATGGCTACACCTTC.

This clonotype appeared many times. The chain employs TRBV12-3 or TRBV12-4 and TRBJ2-2; 12 nucleotides align to TRBD2. CDR3 size: 17 residues. Losses at the gene ends were 5 bases for V and 1 base for J; bases not matched to a gene: 5. CDR3 bases: TGTGCCAGCAGTCCGAGACTAGCGGGGGTGAACACCGGGGAGCTGTTTTTT. It specifies CASSPRLAGVNTGELFF.

This clonotype was seen more than once but under ten times. The chain has TRBV14 and TRBJ1-6; maybe TRBD1 (5 bases). Germline CDR1 SGHDN, CDR2 FVKESK. V lost 1 base and J lost 7, with 11 bases in between. The CDR3 is made up of 15 amino acids. CDR3 residues: CASSQVRDGNSPLHF. CDR3 bases: TGTGCCAGCAGCCAAGTCCGGGACGGAAATTCACCCCTCCACTTT.

V usage is TRBV19 and J usage is TRBJ1-2; TRBD1 agrees at 9 bases. Trimming took 10 bases from V and 6 from J; bases not matched to a gene: 6. The germline gives CDR1 LNHDA, CDR2 SQIVND (reference sequence). This CDR3 is built from 12 residues. CDR3 amino acids: CAITDRGNGYTF. The CDR3 nucleotides read TGTGCCATTACGGACAGGGGAAATGGCTACACCTTC.

This clonotype came up many times. The chain combines TRBV11-2 with TRBJ1-1; unclear D gene. Per germline, CDR1 SGHAT and CDR2 FQNNGV. The CDR3 has 14 amino acids. Trimming removed 4 bases at V and 1 base at J, with 10 bases between. In DNA, the CDR3 is TGTGCCAGCAGCTCGATTCGGAGGAACACTGAAGCTTTCTTT. Encoded protein: CASSSIRRNTEAFF. Combining the CDR3 with reference TRBV11-2 and TRBJ1-1 gives the whole variable domain EAGVAQSPRYKIIEKRQSVAFWCNPISGHATLYWYQQILGQGPKLLIQFQNNGVVDDSQLPKDRFSAERLKGVDSTLKIQPAKLEDSAVYLCASSSIRRNTEAFFGQGTRLTVV.

This clonotype came up once. The chain links TRBV7-2 to TRBJ2-1; 14 bases fit TRBD2. CDR1 and CDR2 (germline): SGHTA, FQGNSA. The CDR3 totals 17 residues. With 4 bases clipped from V and 9 bases from J, the junction kept 11 bases outside the gene matches. Here the CDR3 reads CASSSRTSGGRSSEQFF. CDR3 DNA: TGTGCCAGCAGCTCTAGGACTAGCGGGGGGCGGTCAAGTGAGCAGTTCTTC.

The V and J genes are TRBV20-1 and TRBJ2-7, with TRBD2 matching over 14 bases. Per the germline V gene, CDR1 is DFQATT and CDR2 is SNEGSKA (reference sequence). The CDR3 is made up of 15 amino acids. Trimming at V came to 3 bases and at J to 6 bases, leaving 7 bases not matched to a gene. The CDR3 protein is CSARTSGRALGEQYF. DNA for the CDR3: TGCAGTGCTAGGACTAGCGGGAGGGCCTTAGGCGAGCAGTACTTC.

This clonotype has a count of ten or more. The chain combines TRBV20-1 with TRBJ2-5; 10 bases are shared with TRBD2. From germline, CDR1 is DFQATT and CDR2 SNEGSKA (reference sequence). V lost 5 bases, J lost 4 bases, and 7 bases stayed unmatched. CDR3 length: 14 amino acids. CDR3 sequence reads: CSALISGGPETQYF. The CDR3 bases are TGCAGTGCTCTTATTAGCGGGGGGCCAGAGACCCAGTACTTC.

This clonotype has ten or more counts. This chain connects TRBV12-3 or TRBV12-4 to TRBJ1-5, with 7 positions matching TRBD1. CDR3 size: 15 residues. J was trimmed by 6 bases and V by 6 bases; bases with no gene match: 11. CDR3: CASRPGQLTTQPQHF. The DNA for the CDR3 is TGTGCCAGCAGACCGGGACAGCTAACGACTCAGCCCCAGCATTTT.

This clonotype occurred many times. This sequence joins TRBV7-2 and TRBJ2-1; D is possibly TRBD1 (5 bases). Germline V lookup: CDR1 SGHTA, CDR2 FQGNSA. The CDR3 runs 15 residues. V was shortened by 1 base and J by 6 bases, with 13 bases between the two germline ends. The CDR3 DNA reads as TGTGCCAGCAGCTTAGTGCTATTAAGGGGCAATGAGCAGTTCTTC. This codes for CASSLVLLRGNEQFF. The full variable domain, with the rest looked up from reference TRBV7-2 and TRBJ2-1, is GAGVSQSPSNKVTEKGKDVELRCDPISGHTALYWYRQSLGQGLEFLIYFQGNSAPDKSGLPSDRFSAERTGGSVSTLTIQRTQQEDSAVYLCASSLVLLRGNEQFFGPGTRLTVL.